Sequencing of this TCR beta chain was carried out in a study of vaccination and CD4 T cells after COVID-19. Notes on the study in general: 304 of 307 vaccine-specific clones from convalescent patients were spike mono-reactive.

With regard to this clonotype: Antigen: not known.

This CDR3 contains 16 residues. The germline V gene encodes CDR1 SEHNR and CDR2 FQNEAQ (reference sequence). The V and J ends lost 6 bases and 1 base, in that order; junction bases with no gene match: 10. The Oncomine TCR Beta short-read assay sequenced DNA from cultured CD4+ T cells. Genomic DNA was isolated from cultured CD4+ T cells. TCRdb recomputed calls from the PCR reads with MiXCR, one row per CDR3 protein. This table has 6,500 to 8,500 distinct CDR3 sequences, 55% to 65% appearing once. The sample's treatment: approximately nine-day PBMC culture with coronavirus spike peptide pools or control peptides (ViraFEST assay). The authors cultured two million PBMCs per well with about 10 IU/ml IL-2 and 10 ug/ml peptide pools.

The source is a human donor who had recovered from COVID-19. The specimen sequenced was CD4+ T cells from blood, cultured in vitro. J is TRBJ2-3 and V is TRBV7-9; 7 nucleotides agree with TRBD1. CDR3 sequence (DNA): TGTGCCAGCAGAAGAATACAGGGGTCAGGCACAGATACGCAGTATTTT. Translated: CASRRIQGSGTDTQYF.